The rows below give T cell receptor beta chains drawn from one sample of a study of early T cells in non-severe SARS-CoV-2 infection. TCRdb itself ran the 5' RACE reads through MiXCR, one entry per CDR3 protein. The data hold around 68,000 distinct CDR3 sequences, with more than 5.5% observed a single time. Specimen: whole blood, collected at baseline. The receptors originated from an adult who was a healthcare worker with PCR-confirmed SARS-CoV-2 infection or an uninfected control (not recorded which). Both conserved end residues are part of each CDR3. The order of the fields is clone size, V gene, J gene, D gene, CDR3 DNA, CDR3 protein. The D gene is left open where the match is weak. Expanded clones are given a class, and other clones once, few, many or no size at all.

many	TRBV6-5	TRBJ1-2	NA	TGTGCCAGCATGAACGGGGGGGGCTACACCTTC	CASMNGGGYTF
many	TRBV2	TRBJ1-2	TRBD1	TGTGCCAGCAGTGGGGACAGTGACTATGGCTACACCTTC	CASSGDSDYGYTF
many	TRBV6-5	TRBJ1-1	NA	TGTGCCAGCAGTTCAAAACAGGAATCTGCTGAAGCTTTCTTT	CASSSKQESAEAFF
many	TRBV4-2	TRBJ2-5	NA	TGTGCCAGCAGCCAAGAAAGGCCCGACTCCCCGGAGACCCAGTACTTC	CASSQERPDSPETQYF
many	TRBV27	TRBJ2-7	TRBD1	TGTGCCAGCAGTCGACAGGGTCTCGAGCAGTACTTC	CASSRQGLEQYF
many	TRBV7-2	TRBJ2-7	TRBD1	TGTGCCAGCAGCCGAGGGACAGGGTACGAGCAGTACTTC	CASSRGTGYEQYF
many	TRBV28	TRBJ2-7	TRBD1	TGTGCCAGCAGTTTTTTTCGCGGGACAGGGATCACCGAGCAGTACTTC	CASSFFRGTGITEQYF
many	TRBV28	TRBJ1-5	TRBD1	TGTGCCAGCAACCAGGCCGGGACAGGGGTTCAGCCCCAGCATTTT	CASNQAGTGVQPQHF
many	TRBV29-1	TRBJ2-5	NA	TGCAGCGTTGAAGGCCGACAACTAGAGACCCAGTACTTC	CSVEGRQLETQYF
NA	TRBV28	TRBJ1-1	TRBD1	TGTGCCAGCAGAAAAACCGGACAGGGCTACACTGAAGCTTTCTTT	CASRKTGQGYTEAFF
NA	TRBV28	TRBJ2-5	TRBD2	TGTGCCAGCAGCACGACGGGAGGGACCCAGTACTTC	CASSTTGGTQYF
NA	TRBV20-1	TRBJ2-1	NA	TGCAGTGCCCCTCGAGGGATTCCGAATGAGCAGTTCTTC	CSAPRGIPNEQFF
many	TRBV20-1	TRBJ2-5	NA	TGCAGTGAAGTTGGCCCTCAAGAGACCCAGTACTTC	CSEVGPQETQYF
many	TRBV5-1	TRBJ2-3	TRBD2	TGCGCCAGCAGCTTAGAAAGCGGGGTCAGCACAGATACGCAGTATTTT	CASSLESGVSTDTQYF
many	TRBV5-1	TRBJ2-1	TRBD2	TGCGCCAGCAGCTTAACTAGCGGGAGATTGAATGAGCAGTTCTTC	CASSLTSGRLNEQFF
NA	TRBV29-1	TRBJ2-5	NA	TGCAGCGTTGAAACGGGGAGAGTAAGAGGGGAGACCCAGTACTTC	CSVETGRVRGETQYF
NA	TRBV29-1	TRBJ2-1	NA	TGCAGCGTTGAAACTCAAGGTGAGCAGTTCTTC	CSVETQGEQFF
NA	TRBV6-5	TRBJ2-3	NA	TGTGCCAGCAGTCAACAGGTCCGACCAGATACGCAGTATTTT	CASSQQVRPDTQYF
NA	TRBV5-1	TRBJ2-7	NA	TGCGCCAGCAGCGGTGACAACACCTACGAGCAGTACTTC	CASSGDNTYEQYF
few	TRBV2	TRBJ2-7	TRBD1	TGTGCCAGCAACCCGGGACAGGGGGCTAATGAGCAGTACTTC	CASNPGQGANEQYF
many	TRBV10-3	TRBJ2-5	TRBD1	TGTGCCATCAGCTGGGGACAGCAAGAGACCCAGTACTTC	CAISWGQQETQYF
NA	TRBV28	TRBJ2-7	TRBD1	TGTGCCAGCACCGATCCGGGACAGGGAAGCTACGAGCAGTACTTC	CASTDPGQGSYEQYF
NA	TRBV29-1	TRBJ2-7	NA	TGCAGCGTTGGTACCACTTGGGGCTACGAGCAGTACTTC	CSVGTTWGYEQYF
NA	TRBV6-2/TRBV6-3	TRBJ1-1	NA	TGTGCCAGCAGTCCCCCCTACCTGAACACTGAAGCTTTCTTT	CASSPPYLNTEAFF
NA	TRBV9	TRBJ2-7	NA	TGTGCCAGCAGCGTATCCCCAGGGACCCACGAGCAGTACTTC	CASSVSPGTHEQYF
many	TRBV7-9	TRBJ2-3	NA	TGTGCCAGCAGTTCCCCGGGACGCCAATTACGCACAGATACGCAGTATTTT	CASSSPGRQLRTDTQYF
many	TRBV30	TRBJ2-7	TRBD2	TGTGCCTGGAGTCGTCCTAGCGGTTTCAGCTCCTACGAGCAGTACTTC	CAWSRPSGFSSYEQYF
few	TRBV4-2	TRBJ2-1	TRBD2	TGTGCCAGCAGCCCCGGGACCGGACTAGCGGGTGACAATGAGCAGTTCTTC	CASSPGTGLAGDNEQFF
NA	TRBV20-1	TRBJ2-5	TRBD2	TGCAGTGCTCCGCGGACTAGCGCAAACCAAGAGACCCAGTACTTC	CSAPRTSANQETQYF
NA	TRBV2	TRBJ2-7	TRBD1	TGTGCCGGCTCGACAGGGGGCCTCTCCTACGAGCAGTACTTC	CAGSTGGLSYEQYF
many	TRBV15	TRBJ2-5	TRBD2	TGTGCCACCAGCCCAAAACTAGCGGAAGAGACCCAGTACTTC	CATSPKLAEETQYF
NA	TRBV28	TRBJ2-7	NA	TGTGCCAGCAGCCCGGACTCGGCCTACGAGCAGTACTTC	CASSPDSAYEQYF
many	TRBV3-1	TRBJ1-3	NA	TGTGCCAGCAGCCAAGCCCGAGGGCTCGGAAACACCATATATTTT	CASSQARGLGNTIYF
few	TRBV28	TRBJ1-3	TRBD1	TGTGCCAGCAGTTCCACAGGGGGCTTAATCTCTGGAAACACCATATATTTT	CASSSTGGLISGNTIYF
NA	TRBV5-1	TRBJ1-2	TRBD1	TGCGCCAGCAGCCCGGGACAGGGGACCTATGGCTACACCTTC	CASSPGQGTYGYTF
few	TRBV20-1	TRBJ2-2	NA	TGCAGTGCATCAGGGGGGTTAGGCACCGGGGAGCTGTTTTTT	CSASGGLGTGELFF
many	TRBV15	TRBJ1-4	NA	TGTGCCACCAGCAGAGATGAGGACAGTTTTTACGAAAAACTGTTTTTT	CATSRDEDSFYEKLFF
many	TRBV19	TRBJ1-6	NA	TGTGCCAGTAGTATGGAAACAGGGAGATCACCCCTCCACTTT	CASSMETGRSPLHF
few	TRBV7-2	TRBJ2-3	NA	TGTGCCAGCAGCCGGGGGGCCAGCGGAGGTACAGATACGCAGTATTTT	CASSRGASGGTDTQYF
many	TRBV7-2	TRBJ2-5	NA	TGTGCCAGCACCCGTCCAGGGTCCCAAGAGACCCAGTACTTC	CASTRPGSQETQYF
many	TRBV20-1	TRBJ1-6	NA	TGCAGTGCTAGAATGGACACGGATTCACCCCTCCACTTT	CSARMDTDSPLHF
many	TRBV11-2	TRBJ2-3	TRBD2	TGTGCCAGCAGCCTGGGACTAGCGGGAGTGGGAGATACGCAGTATTTT	CASSLGLAGVGDTQYF
many	TRBV4-3	TRBJ2-5	TRBD2	TGCGCCAGCAGCCAAATGCCGGTAGCGGGTACGCAGACCCAGTACTTC	CASSQMPVAGTQTQYF
NA	TRBV7-2	TRBJ2-3	TRBD2	TGTGCCAGCAGCCCCAGGCGGGAGGGCCCGACGCAGTATTTT	CASSPRREGPTQYF
many	TRBV4-3	TRBJ2-7	NA	TGCGCCAGCAGCCATGTCCCCGGGGATCTAGTCTTC	CASSHVPGDLVF
many	TRBV6-5	TRBJ1-1	TRBD1	TGTGCCAGCATTGCGGGACAGGGGATCACTGAAGCTTTCTTT	CASIAGQGITEAFF
NA	TRBV5-1	TRBJ2-2	TRBD1	TGCGCCAGCAGCTTGGTACAGGGGGCGCGGTTCGGCGGGGAGCTGTTTTTT	CASSLVQGARFGGELFF
NA	TRBV6-5	TRBJ1-6	NA	TGTGCCAGCAGCCTTGGATCCAAGAATTCACCCCTCCACTTT	CASSLGSKNSPLHF
many	TRBV20-1	TRBJ1-1	TRBD1	TGCAGTGCTAGGGACAGGCAGTGGGGCACTGAAGCTTTCTTT	CSARDRQWGTEAFF
many	TRBV27	TRBJ1-5	NA	TGTGCCAGCAGTCCGAGGTATTCCGAGGGGATTAGCAATCAGCCCCAGCATTTT	CASSPRYSEGISNQPQHF
many	TRBV20-1	TRBJ2-1	TRBD2	TGCAGTGCTCCTCGGGCTAGCGGGAGGGATGAGCAGTTCTTC	CSAPRASGRDEQFF
many	TRBV27	TRBJ1-6	NA	TGTGCCAGCAGTCTTGGTCCAGGGAGGGTTATATCACCCCTCCACTTT	CASSLGPGRVISPLHF
many	TRBV20-1	TRBJ2-5	TRBD2	TGCAGTGCTATCGGGACTAGCGGACAAGAGACCCAGTACTTC	CSAIGTSGQETQYF
few	TRBV28	TRBJ2-7	NA	TGTGCCAGCAGTGACTCCTACGAGCAGTACTTC	CASSDSYEQYF
many	TRBV5-4	TRBJ2-2	NA	TGTGCCAGTACAATCGACCCGGGAGCCTCAACGGGGGAGCTGTTTTTT	CASTIDPGASTGELFF
many	TRBV28	TRBJ2-2	NA	TGTGCCAGCATCGGCAGGGCCACCGGGGAGCTGTTTTTT	CASIGRATGELFF
many	TRBV10-1	TRBJ2-5	TRBD1	TGCGCCAGCAGTGAGTCGCGGACAGGTGCAGAGACCCAGTACTTC	CASSESRTGAETQYF
few	TRBV28	TRBJ2-3	NA	TGTGCCAGCAGTTCCGCTAGCACAGATACGCAGTATTTT	CASSSASTDTQYF
many	TRBV28	TRBJ1-5	NA	TGTGCCAGCAGTTTACCGGCAGGGAGACAGCCCCAGCATTTT	CASSLPAGRQPQHF
many	TRBV11-2	TRBJ1-1	TRBD1	TGTGCCAGCAGCCCCCGCTACAGGGGGATGAACACTGAAGCTTTCTTT	CASSPRYRGMNTEAFF